Listed below are T cell receptor beta chains from one sample, sequenced in a study of blood T cell repertoires in COVID-19. Only in-frame clones appear in the TCRdb table, and some are missing; sequencing was by immunoSEQ multiplex PCR. This sample has approximately 170,000 clones, with roughly 91% found just once. Sequencing was carried out using peripheral blood. These receptors came from a man aged 18 to 30 with COVID-19, enrolled during active disease. CDR3s include the opening cysteine and the closing phenylalanine or tryptophan. The order of the fields is V gene, J gene, CDR3 protein.

V: TRBV7-9
J: TRBJ2-3
CDR3: CASSPRWGPSTDTQYF

V: TRBV27
J: TRBJ2-7
CDR3: CASKPGLAEYEQYF

V: TRBV4-3
J: TRBJ2-5
CDR3: CASSQDYGGSQETQYF

V: TRBV11-3
J: TRBJ2-3
CDR3: CASSPSRGGGRDTQYF

V: TRBV5-8
J: TRBJ2-1
CDR3: CASRASPGTSFSQQFF

V: TRBV12-3/TRBV12-4
J: TRBJ1-2
CDR3: CASSNGVDQRYTF

V: TRBV14
J: TRBJ2-1
CDR3: CASSQVSIISEQFF

V: TRBV5-6
J: TRBJ2-7
CDR3: CASSPGQGWYEQYF

V: TRBV11-2
J: TRBJ2-2
CDR3: CASSLAGVTGELFF

V: TRBV4-3
J: TRBJ1-1
CDR3: CASSQELSRTEAFF

V: TRBV3-1/TRBV3-2
J: TRBJ2-7
CDR3: CASSQVGTSYEQYF

V: TRBV9
J: TRBJ2-1
CDR3: CASSPRGTGGQKEQFF

V: TRBV6-5
J: TRBJ2-1
CDR3: CASSSGTGTLNEQFF

V: TRBV9
J: TRBJ1-1
CDR3: CASSVDPGGLRDTEAFF

V: TRBV28
J: TRBJ2-5
CDR3: CASSSPGGSERETQYF

V: TRBV15
J: TRBJ1-5
CDR3: CATMLGGSNQPQHF

V: TRBV7-3
J: TRBJ2-1
CDR3: CASSPGLGINEQFF

V: TRBV5-1
J: TRBJ1-1
CDR3: CASSLGQGAFLTEAFF

V: TRBV5-5
J: TRBJ1-2
CDR3: CASSRTGGAFSNYGYTF

V: TRBV3-1/TRBV3-2
J: TRBJ1-2
CDR3: CASSQEQGYDGYTF

V: TRBV13
J: TRBJ2-3
CDR3: CASSSRTSGSRDTQYF

V: TRBV9
J: TRBJ2-7
CDR3: CASSFTGSSYEQYF

V: TRBV14
J: TRBJ1-6
CDR3: CASSLRGSYNSPLHF

V: TRBV11-3
J: TRBJ1-1
CDR3: CASSYQDTEAFF

V: TRBV11-3
J: TRBJ2-2
CDR3: CASSLTGSTGELFF

V: TRBV2
J: TRBJ1-2
CDR3: CASLGTAYGYTF

V: TRBV4-1
J: TRBJ2-3
CDR3: CASSQVGGRSTDTQYF

V: TRBV7-2
J: TRBJ2-4
CDR3: CASTLAGENIQYF

V: TRBV24-1
J: TRBJ2-1
CDR3: CATSAGTSGVNEQFF

V: TRBV28
J: TRBJ2-7
CDR3: CASSPDRTTYEQYF

V: TRBV4-1
J: TRBJ2-7
CDR3: CASSQPTSARSSYEQYF

V: TRBV7-2
J: TRBJ2-7
CDR3: CASSLLRQGHEQYF

V: TRBV30
J: TRBJ2-3
CDR3: CAWGEDLNTDTQYF

V: TRBV6-4
J: TRBJ1-6
CDR3: CANKGAFPLSPLHF

V: TRBV20-1
J: TRBJ2-2
CDR3: CSASPGLNTGELFF

V: TRBV27
J: TRBJ2-1
CDR3: CASSPLAIAGPYNEQFF

V: TRBV7-7
J: TRBJ1-2
CDR3: CASSLKQNPANYGYTF

V: TRBV6-5
J: TRBJ2-7
CDR3: CASSSRLTGRGYEQYF

V: TRBV19
J: TRBJ2-1
CDR3: CASSTSYPGTGGRHEQFF